Listed below are T cell receptor beta chains from one sample, sequenced in a study of blood T cell repertoires in COVID-19. TCRdb's copy holds only in-frame clones and misses some; the assay was immunoSEQ multiplex PCR. This table has more than 45,000 clones, roughly 89% appearing once. The sample was peripheral blood. The receptors were sampled from a human donor in a cohort sampled during active COVID-19. The CDR3 runs from the conserved cysteine through the conserved F or W. A D gene is named only where the DNA matches it firmly. Rows may omit the clone size; those that give it use once, few, many or a size class.

v_call	clone_size	j_call	d_call	cdr3_length	cdr3_aa	cdr3_nt
TRBV11-2	few	TRBJ1-1	-	11	CASRIGFEAFF	TGTGCCAGCAGAATCGGTTTTGAAGCTTTCTTT
TRBV6-2/TRBV6-3	-	TRBJ2-5	-	13	CASSRDTEETQYF	TGTGCCAGCAGCCGGGACACGGAAGAGACCCAGTACTTC
TRBV2	-	TRBJ2-2	-	16	CASSGLRGIGAGELFF	TGTGCCAGCAGTGGTCTCAGGGGAATCGGGGCCGGGGAGCTGTTTTTT
TRBV24-1	-	TRBJ2-1	-	12	CATGDTPNEQFF	TGTGCCACCGGGGACACCCCCAATGAGCAGTTCTTC
TRBV7-6	-	TRBJ2-3	TRBD2	14	CASSFAGETDTQYF	TGTGCCAGCAGCTTTGCGGGAGAAACAGATACGCAGTATTTT
TRBV19	few	TRBJ1-6	TRBD1	14	CASNWDRGQGPLHF	TGTGCCAGTAATTGGGACAGGGGCCAGGGACCCCTCCACTTT
TRBV6-2/TRBV6-3	-	TRBJ2-2	-	18	CASSYSLAISGNTGELFF	TGTGCCAGCAGTTACTCCCTGGCTATTAGCGGTAACACCGGGGAGCTGTTTTTT
TRBV7-8	-	TRBJ2-1	-	14	CASSLADKYNEQFF	TGTGCCAGCAGCTTAGCGGACAAATACAATGAGCAGTTCTTC
TRBV28	-	TRBJ2-7	TRBD1	14	CASSWDSDSYEQYF	TGTGCCAGCAGTTGGGACAGCGACTCCTACGAGCAGTACTTC
TRBV7-2	-	TRBJ1-2	-	16	CASSLTVRGTPGGYTF	TGTGCCAGCAGCTTAACGGTCCGGGGGACGCCGGGGGGCTACACCTTC
TRBV19	-	TRBJ2-7	-	13	CASSIGQAYEQYF	TGTGCCAGTAGTATCGGTCAGGCATACGAGCAGTACTTC
TRBV9	-	TRBJ2-5	TRBD2	17	CASSVRGTSAIQETQYF	TGTGCCAGCAGCGTTAGGGGGACTAGCGCCATCCAAGAGACCCAGTACTTC
TRBV9	once	TRBJ2-3	-	15	CASSGPGPALSVQYF	TGTGCCAGCAGCGGACCGGGCCCTGCCCTTAGCGTGCAGTATTTT
TRBV14	-	TRBJ2-3	-	12	CASSPSTDTQYF	TGTGCCAGCAGCCCAAGCACAGATACGCAGTATTTT
TRBV19	-	TRBJ2-3	TRBD2	15	CASSIASGPTDTQYF	TGTGCCAGTAGTATTGCTAGCGGACCGACAGATACGCAGTATTTT
TRBV5-6	-	TRBJ2-5	TRBD2	16	CASSLWLAGIGETQYF	TGTGCCAGCAGCTTGTGGTTAGCGGGAATCGGAGAGACCCAGTACTTC
TRBV19	-	TRBJ1-2	TRBD1	14	CASSIPGTAGGYTF	TGTGCCAGTAGTATCCCCGGGACAGCGGGCGGCTACACCTTC